This T cell receptor (beta chain) emerged from a study of post-analysis software for immune sequencing data. Study-wide background: The cohort encompassed relapsing-remitting, secondary progressive and progressive-relapsing multiple sclerosis disease courses. Study results and caveats: Roughly 5 TRBV segments, TRBV5-6, TRBV5-1 and TRBV20-1 among them, were found more frequent in patients than controls. Multiple sclerosis was associated with a significant reduction in normalized Chao1 diversity relative to controls. By F measure, samples from a shared preparation batch strongly co-clustered.

Trimming removed 4 bases at V and 2 bases at J, with 11 bases between. Germline loops: CDR1 MNHEY, CDR2 SMNVEV (reference sequence). This CDR3 is 14 amino acids long. Points on this clonotype: Antigen unknown.

Libraries were made from TCR beta cDNA, and they carried unique molecular identifiers. Starting from around 1 to 10 million T cells, the study yielded about half a million cDNA molecules. TCRdb re-analysed the PCR reads in MiXCR, keeping a single row per CDR3 protein. The sample gives approximately 460,000 distinct CDR3 sequences, roughly 45% of which show up once; around an eighth is in the top ten. The sample was blood. This chain connects TRBV27 to TRBJ2-5; D possibly matches TRBD1 or TRBD2 (5 bases each). This receptor was identified in a girl between 10 and 17 years old with multiple sclerosis. CDR3 bases: TGTGCCAGCAGTTCAAGGGACGGACAAGAGACCCAGTACTTC. Amino acid sequence: CASSSRDGQETQYF.